These 9 T cell receptor beta chains were all obtained from the same sample, sequenced in a study of regulatory T cells in long-lasting Graves disease. Libraries of TCR beta came from iRepertoire HTBI primers plus Arm-PCR of CDR3 regions. TCRdb reprocessed the multiplex PCR reads via MiXCR and lists one record per CDR3 protein. Counted here are under 350,000 distinct CDR3 sequences, 20% to 25% occurring once; the ten biggest clones make up about 61%. Time point of the sample: persistent/refractory GD, antithyroid drugs over 5 years with positive TRAb. Construction of the TCR library relied on RNA isolated from PBMCs. The specimen was peripheral blood mononuclear cells (PBMCs), collected when the disease was refractory, from a patient treated with antithyroid drugs. Receptors were obtained from a female donor with Graves disease.

This clonotype showed up many times. The rearrangement uses TRBV7-6 and TRBJ2-7; 8 positions agree with TRBD1. Trimming at V came to 5 bases and at J to 5 bases, leaving 14 bases not matched to a gene. Germline V gene sequence: CDR1 SGHVS, CDR2 FNYEAQ. This CDR3 region has 16 residues. CDR3 nucleotides: TGTGCCAGCAGCCCGCGGACAGGGAGTAGCTGGAACGAGCAGTACTTC. Its protein product is CASSPRTGSSWNEQYF.

The chain employs TRBV20-1 and TRBJ1-5; D gene ambiguous. V gave up 0 bases and J gave up 0 bases, with 6 bases separating them. Per germline, CDR1 DFQATT and CDR2 SNEGSKA (reference sequence). This CDR3 spans 14 amino acids. CDR3 amino acids: CSAREEVSNQPQHF. The CDR3 DNA sequence: TGCAGTGCTAGAGAGGAGGTTAGCAATCAGCCCCAGCATTTT.

Concerning this clonotype itself: A clone one base away is much larger, so this may be a read error. V gene TRBV7-2 combines with J gene TRBJ2-5; D is ambiguous. CDR3 length equals 12 residues. The V gene lost 5 bases and the J gene lost 5 bases, with 9 bases spanning the gap. From germline, CDR1 is SGHTA and CDR2 FQGNSA. CDR3 sequence: CASSPDLETQYF. Here the CDR3 DNA reads TGTGCCAGCAGCCCAGATCTCGAGACCCAGTACTTC.

This clonotype was seen a few times. The chain combines TRBV29-1 with TRBJ2-3, with D perhaps matching TRBD1 or TRBD2 (5 bases each). Germline V CDR1 and CDR2: SQVTM, ANQGSEA. The CDR3 consists of 13 residues. Trimming removed 0 bases from V and 1 base from J, with 5 bases in between. The CDR3 sequence: CSVEEGGTDTQYF. CDR3 bases: TGCAGCGTTGAAGAGGGGGGCACAGATACGCAGTATTTT.

This clonotype has at least ten counts. This chain joins TRBV28 and TRBJ2-7; D call uncertain. The CDR3 sequence is 13 residues long. Per germline, CDR1 MDHEN and CDR2 SYDVKM. V lost 3 bases, J lost 2 bases, and 8 bases lay in between. CDR3 protein: CASSFLDTYEQYF. The CDR3 DNA sequence: TGTGCCAGCAGTTTCCTTGACACCTACGAGCAGTACTTC.

This clonotype has a handful of counts. The chain recombines TRBV9 with TRBJ2-7; TRBD2 is a possible D gene (5 bases). V dropped 1 base and J dropped 3 bases, with 11 bases sitting between them. Germline CDR1 and CDR2: SGDLS and YYNGEE. This CDR3 is 14 amino acids long. The CDR3 DNA reads TGTGCCAGCAGCGTATCTTACGGGGACTACGAGCAGTACTTC. It encodes CASSVSYGDYEQYF.

In its sample, this clonotype was seen many times. The V gene is TRBV6-2 or TRBV6-3, the J gene TRBJ1-1, with TRBD1 as a possible D gene (6 bases). This CDR3 is 12 amino acids long. The V gene's germline CDR1 is MNHEY and CDR2 SVGEGT. Trimming pared 7 bases from V and 3 bases from J, leaving 9 bases between. In DNA, the CDR3 is TGTGCCAGCACCCAGGGGTACACTGAAGCTTTCTTT. This translates into CASTQGYTEAFF.

This clonotype appeared many times. The chain combines TRBV7-8 with TRBJ2-7; the D gene is possibly TRBD1 (5 bases). CDR1 SGHVS and CDR2 FQNEAQ come from the germline V gene. Trimming took 0 bases from V and 2 from J, leaving 11 bases between them. The CDR3 has 15 residues. The CDR3 coding sequence is TGTGCCAGCAGCTTAGCTCGGACAAAGACCTACGAGCAGTACTTC. Protein product: CASSLARTKTYEQYF.

V usage is TRBV20-1 and J usage is TRBJ1-2, with 10 positions matching TRBD1. Germline V gene lookup returns CDR1 DFQATT and CDR2 SNEGSKA (reference sequence). V lost 3 bases, J lost 4 bases, and 8 bases stayed unmatched. The CDR3 is made up of 15 amino acids. CDR3 sequence (DNA): TGCAGTGCTAGTGGAACGACAGGGGGCGTCTATGGCTACACCTTC. This codes for CSASGTTGGVYGYTF.